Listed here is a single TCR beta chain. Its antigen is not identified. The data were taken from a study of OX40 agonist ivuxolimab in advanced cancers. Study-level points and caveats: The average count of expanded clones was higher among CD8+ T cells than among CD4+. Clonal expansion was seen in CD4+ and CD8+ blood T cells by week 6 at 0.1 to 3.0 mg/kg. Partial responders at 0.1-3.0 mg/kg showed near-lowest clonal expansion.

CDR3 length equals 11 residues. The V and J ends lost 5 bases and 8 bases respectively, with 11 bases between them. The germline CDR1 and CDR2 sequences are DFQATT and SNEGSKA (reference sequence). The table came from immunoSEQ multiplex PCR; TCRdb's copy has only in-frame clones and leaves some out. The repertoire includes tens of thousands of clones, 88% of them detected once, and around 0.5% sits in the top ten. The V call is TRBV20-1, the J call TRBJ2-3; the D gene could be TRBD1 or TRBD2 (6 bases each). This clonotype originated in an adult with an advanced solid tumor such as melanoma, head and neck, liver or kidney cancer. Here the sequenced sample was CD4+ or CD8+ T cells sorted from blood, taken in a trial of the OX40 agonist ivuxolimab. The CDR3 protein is CSAPPGATQYF. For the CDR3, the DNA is TGCAGTGCTCCACCGGGGGCTACGCAGTATTTT.